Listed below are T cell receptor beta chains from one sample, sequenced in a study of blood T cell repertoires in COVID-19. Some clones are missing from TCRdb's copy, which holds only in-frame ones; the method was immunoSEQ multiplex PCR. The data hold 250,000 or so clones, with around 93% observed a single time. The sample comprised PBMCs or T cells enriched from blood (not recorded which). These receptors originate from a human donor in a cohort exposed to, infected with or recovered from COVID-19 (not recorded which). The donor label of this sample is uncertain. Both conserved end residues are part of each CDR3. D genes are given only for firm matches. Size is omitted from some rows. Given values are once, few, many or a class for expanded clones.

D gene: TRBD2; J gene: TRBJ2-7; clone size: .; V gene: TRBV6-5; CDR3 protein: CASSSSGGDSSYEQYF; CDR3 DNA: TGTGCCAGCAGTTCTAGCGGGGGGGATAGCTCCTACGAGCAGTACTTC
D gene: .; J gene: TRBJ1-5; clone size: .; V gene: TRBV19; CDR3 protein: CASSPVKGEPQHF; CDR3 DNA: TGTGCCAGTAGTCCGGTGAAGGGGGAGCCCCAGCATTTT
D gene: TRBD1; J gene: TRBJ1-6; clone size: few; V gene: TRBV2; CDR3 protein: CASGTGDSPLHF; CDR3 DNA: TGTGCCAGCGGGACAGGGGATTCACCCCTCCACTTT
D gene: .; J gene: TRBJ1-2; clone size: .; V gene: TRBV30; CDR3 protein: CAWSERRGYTF; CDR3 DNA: TGTGCCTGGAGTGAAAGGCGGGGCTACACCTTC
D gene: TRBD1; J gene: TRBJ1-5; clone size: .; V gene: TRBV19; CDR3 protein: CASSMGQGIGNQPQHF; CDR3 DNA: TGTGCCAGTAGTATGGGACAGGGAATAGGCAATCAGCCCCAGCATTTT
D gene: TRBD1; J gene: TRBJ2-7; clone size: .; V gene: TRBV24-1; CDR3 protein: CATSGGDRDYEQYF; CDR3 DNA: TGTGCCACCAGTGGGGGGGACAGGGACTACGAGCAGTACTTC
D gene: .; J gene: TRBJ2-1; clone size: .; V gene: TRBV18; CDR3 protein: CASSPGGPKAPNEQFF; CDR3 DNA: TGTGCCAGCTCACCCGGGGGGCCCAAGGCCCCAAATGAGCAGTTCTTC
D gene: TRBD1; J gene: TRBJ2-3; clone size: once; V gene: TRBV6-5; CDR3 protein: CASSTDRVGTDTQYF; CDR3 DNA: TGTGCCAGCAGTACGGACAGGGTGGGCACAGATACGCAGTATTTT
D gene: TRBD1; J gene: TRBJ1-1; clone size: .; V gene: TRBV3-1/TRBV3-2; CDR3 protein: CASSQWVGGAPEAFF; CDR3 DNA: TGTGCCAGCAGCCAATGGGTAGGGGGCGCACCTGAAGCTTTCTTT
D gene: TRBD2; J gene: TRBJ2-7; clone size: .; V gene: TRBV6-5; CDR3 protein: CASRGGLVFYEQYF; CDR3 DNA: TGTGCCAGCAGGGGGGGGTTGGTCTTTTACGAGCAGTACTTC
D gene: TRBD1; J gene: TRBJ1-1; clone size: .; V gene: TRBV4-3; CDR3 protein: CASSRDRDGVTEAFF; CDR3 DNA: TGCGCCAGCAGCAGGGACAGGGACGGGGTCACTGAAGCTTTCTTT
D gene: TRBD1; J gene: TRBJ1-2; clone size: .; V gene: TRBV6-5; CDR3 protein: CASSRGQGWYGYTF; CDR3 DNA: TGTGCCAGCAGCCGGGGACAGGGATGGTATGGCTACACCTTC
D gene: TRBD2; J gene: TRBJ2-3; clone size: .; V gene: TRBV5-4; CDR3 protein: CASSLVGRGGHSDTQYF; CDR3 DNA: TGTGCCAGCAGCTTGGTCGGGCGGGGGGGCCATTCAGATACGCAGTATTTT
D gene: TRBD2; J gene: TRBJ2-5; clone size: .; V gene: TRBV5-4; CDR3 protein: CASSPGLAGYGETQYF; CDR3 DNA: TGTGCCAGCAGCCCGGGACTAGCGGGGTATGGGGAGACCCAGTACTTC
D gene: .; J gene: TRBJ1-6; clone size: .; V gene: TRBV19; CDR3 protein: CASDEAQGQTPLHF; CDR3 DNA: TGTGCCAGTGATGAAGCCCAGGGGCAAACACCCCTCCACTTT
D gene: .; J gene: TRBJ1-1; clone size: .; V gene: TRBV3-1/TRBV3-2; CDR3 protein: CASSHSGRGYTEAFF; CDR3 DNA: TGTGCCAGCAGCCACTCGGGGCGGGGGTACACTGAAGCTTTCTTT
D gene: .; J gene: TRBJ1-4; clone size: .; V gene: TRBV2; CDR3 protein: CASSDWRELFF; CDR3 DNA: TGTGCCAGCAGTGATTGGAGGGAACTGTTTTTT
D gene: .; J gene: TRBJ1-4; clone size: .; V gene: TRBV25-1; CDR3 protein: CASSPLDTTNEKLFF; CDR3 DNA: TGTGCCAGCAGTCCATTGGACACTACCAATGAAAAACTGTTTTTT
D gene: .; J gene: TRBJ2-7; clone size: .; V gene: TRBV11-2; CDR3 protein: CASSLDSGGPYEQYF; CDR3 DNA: TGTGCCAGCAGCTTAGATTCGGGGGGCCCGTACGAGCAGTACTTC
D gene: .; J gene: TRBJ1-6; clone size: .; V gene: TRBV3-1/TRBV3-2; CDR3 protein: CASSQGTGYNSPLHF; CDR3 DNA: TGTGCCAGCAGCCAAGGTACAGGCTATAATTCACCCCTCCACTTT
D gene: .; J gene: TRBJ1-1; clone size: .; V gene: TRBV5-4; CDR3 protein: CASRTPGQAAFF; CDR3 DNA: TGTGCCAGTAGAACGCCTGGACAAGCGGCTTTCTTT
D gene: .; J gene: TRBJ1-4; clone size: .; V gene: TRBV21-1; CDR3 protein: CASSKDLNPQTAKLFF; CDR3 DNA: TGTGCCAGCAGCAAAGATCTAAACCCCCAAACTGCTAAACTGTTTTTT
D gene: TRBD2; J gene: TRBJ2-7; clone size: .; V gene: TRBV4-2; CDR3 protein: CASSQDMGGTSANEQYF; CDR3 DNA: TGTGCCAGCAGCCAAGATATGGGGGGGACTAGCGCAAACGAGCAGTACTTC
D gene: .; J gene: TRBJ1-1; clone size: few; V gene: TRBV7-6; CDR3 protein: CASSLGGGNTEAFF; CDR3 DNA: TGTGCCAGCAGCTTAGGAGGGGGGAACACTGAAGCTTTCTTT
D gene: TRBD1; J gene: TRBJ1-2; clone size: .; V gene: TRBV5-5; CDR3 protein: CASSLGDRAGYTF; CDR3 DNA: TGTGCCAGCAGCCTCGGGGACAGGGCGGGCTACACCTTC
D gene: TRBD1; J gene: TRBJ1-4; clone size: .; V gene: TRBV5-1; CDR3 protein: CASSLTGTGVEKLFF; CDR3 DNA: TGCGCCAGCAGCTTAACCGGGACAGGGGTTGAAAAACTGTTTTTT
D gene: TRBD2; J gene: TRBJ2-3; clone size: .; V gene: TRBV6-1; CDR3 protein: CASSEVAGEANTQYF; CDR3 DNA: TGTGCCAGCAGTGAAGTAGCGGGGGAAGCAAATACGCAGTATTTT
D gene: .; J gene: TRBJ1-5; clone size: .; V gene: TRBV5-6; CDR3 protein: CASSLGNQPQHF; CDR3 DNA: TGTGCCAGCAGCCTAGGTAATCAGCCCCAGCATTTT
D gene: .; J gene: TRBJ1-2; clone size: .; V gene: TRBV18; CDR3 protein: CASSPATTPRDYGYTF; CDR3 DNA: TGTGCCAGCTCACCCGCCACCACACCACGGGACTATGGCTACACCTTC
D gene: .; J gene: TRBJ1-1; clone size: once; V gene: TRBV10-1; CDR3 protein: CASSATRDTEAFF; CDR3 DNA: TGCGCCAGCAGTGCGACGCGGGACACTGAAGCTTTCTTT
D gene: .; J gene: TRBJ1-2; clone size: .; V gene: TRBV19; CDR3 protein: CASSIEMSFVADGLNYGYTF; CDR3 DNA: TGTGCCAGTAGTATAGAAATGTCTTTCGTCGCTGACGGACTTAACTATGGCTACACCTTC
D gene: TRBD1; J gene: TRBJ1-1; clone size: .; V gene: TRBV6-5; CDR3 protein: CASSVTRTGTTEAFF; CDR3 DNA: TGTGCCAGCAGCGTAACCAGGACAGGGACCACTGAAGCTTTCTTT
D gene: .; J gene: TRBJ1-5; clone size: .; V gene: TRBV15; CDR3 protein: CATRDKNQPQHF; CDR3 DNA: TGTGCCACCAGGGACAAAAATCAGCCCCAGCATTTT
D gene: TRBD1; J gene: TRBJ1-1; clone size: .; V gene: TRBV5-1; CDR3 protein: CASSPRGRTEAFF; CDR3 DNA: TGCGCCAGCAGCCCCAGGGGGCGGACTGAAGCTTTCTTT
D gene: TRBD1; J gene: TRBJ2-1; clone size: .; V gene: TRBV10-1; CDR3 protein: CASSLKGRDRGPVEQFF; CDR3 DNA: TGCGCCAGCAGTCTTAAAGGCCGGGACAGGGGGCCTGTTGAGCAGTTCTTC
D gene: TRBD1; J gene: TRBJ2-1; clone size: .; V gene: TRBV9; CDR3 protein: CASSYRDRGHGGSSYNEQFF; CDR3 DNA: TGTGCCAGCAGCTACCGGGACAGGGGGCACGGCGGGAGCTCCTACAATGAGCAGTTCTTC
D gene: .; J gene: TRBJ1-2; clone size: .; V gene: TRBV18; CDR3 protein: CASSPPRRVSYTF; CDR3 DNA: TGTGCCAGCTCACCTCCCCGGAGGGTCAGCTACACCTTC
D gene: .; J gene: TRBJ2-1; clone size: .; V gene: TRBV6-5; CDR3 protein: CASSNGRLGYNEQFF; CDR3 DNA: TGTGCCAGCAGTAACGGCCGACTAGGTTACAATGAGCAGTTCTTC
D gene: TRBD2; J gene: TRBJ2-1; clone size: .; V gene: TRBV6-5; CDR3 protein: CASSYLSGGAYNEQFF; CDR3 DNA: TGTGCCAGCAGTTATCTGAGCGGGGGGGCCTACAATGAGCAGTTCTTC
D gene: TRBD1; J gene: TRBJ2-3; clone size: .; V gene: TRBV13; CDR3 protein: CASSIGNGRGMNTQYF; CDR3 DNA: TGTGCCAGCAGCATTGGGAATGGCAGGGGGATGAATACGCAGTATTTT
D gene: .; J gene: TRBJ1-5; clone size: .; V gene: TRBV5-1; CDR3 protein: CASSLGADQPQHF; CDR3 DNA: TGCGCCAGCAGCTTGGGGGCAGATCAGCCCCAGCATTTT
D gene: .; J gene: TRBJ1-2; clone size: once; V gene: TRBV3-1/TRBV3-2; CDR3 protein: CASSQWTRRDYGYTF; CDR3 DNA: TGTGCCAGCAGCCAGTGGACAAGAAGGGACTATGGCTACACCTTC
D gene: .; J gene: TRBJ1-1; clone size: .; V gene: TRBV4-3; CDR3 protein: CASSQGRGEGEAFF; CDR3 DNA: TGCGCCAGCAGCCAAGGACGGGGGGAGGGGGAAGCTTTCTTT
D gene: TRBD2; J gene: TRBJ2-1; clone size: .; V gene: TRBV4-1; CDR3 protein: CASSQGPGLAGGQGEQFF; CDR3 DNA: TGCGCCAGCAGCCAAGGACCGGGACTAGCGGGGGGGCAGGGTGAGCAGTTCTTC
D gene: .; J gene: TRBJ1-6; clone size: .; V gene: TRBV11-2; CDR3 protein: CASSLDPTNSPLHF; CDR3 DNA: TGTGCCAGCAGCTTAGATCCGACTAACTCACCCCTCCACTTT
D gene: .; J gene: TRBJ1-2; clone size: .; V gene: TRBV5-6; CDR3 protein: CASSLAGRLYGYTF; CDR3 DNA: TGTGCCAGCAGCTTGGCCGGCAGACTGTATGGCTACACCTTC
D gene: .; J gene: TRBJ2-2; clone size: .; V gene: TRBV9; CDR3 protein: CASSAGEGDGGELFF; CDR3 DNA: TGTGCCAGCAGCGCAGGGGAGGGTGACGGCGGGGAGCTGTTTTTT
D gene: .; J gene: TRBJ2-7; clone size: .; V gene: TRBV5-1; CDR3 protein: CASSLRQGILYEQYF; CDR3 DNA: TGCGCCAGCAGCTTGAGGCAGGGGATCCTCTACGAGCAGTACTTC
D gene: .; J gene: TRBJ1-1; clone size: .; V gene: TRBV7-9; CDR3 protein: CASSVNEAFF; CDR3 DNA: TGTGCCAGCAGCGTAAATGAAGCTTTCTTT
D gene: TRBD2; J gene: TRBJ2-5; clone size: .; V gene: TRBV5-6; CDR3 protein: CASRSKRGMRETQYF; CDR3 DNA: TGTGCCAGCCGCTCTAAGCGGGGGATGCGAGAGACCCAGTACTTC
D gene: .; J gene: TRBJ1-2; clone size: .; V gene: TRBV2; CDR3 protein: CASSERGYGYTF; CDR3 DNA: TGTGCCAGCAGTGAAAGGGGGTATGGCTACACCTTC
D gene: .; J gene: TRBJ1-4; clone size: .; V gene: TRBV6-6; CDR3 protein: CASSYSPGNNEKLFF; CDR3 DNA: TGTGCCAGCAGTTACTCACCGGGGAATAATGAAAAACTGTTTTTT
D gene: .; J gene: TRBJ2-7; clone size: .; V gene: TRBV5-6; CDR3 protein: CASSLDRKLYEQYF; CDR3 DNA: TGTGCCAGCAGCTTGGACAGAAAGCTCTACGAGCAGTACTTC
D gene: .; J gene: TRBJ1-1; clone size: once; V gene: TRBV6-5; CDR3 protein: CASRLQGEAFF; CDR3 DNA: TGTGCCAGCAGGTTACAGGGAGAAGCTTTCTTT